What follows are 6 T cell receptor beta chains derived from one specimen sequenced in a study of T cells in Graves' hyperthyroidism and ophthalmopathy. The investigators amplified TCR beta CDR3 regions from RNA transcripts. In the first-round RT-PCR of the TCR CDR3, the HTBI primer set was used. TCRdb redid the calling of the multiplex PCR reads with MiXCR, one entry per CDR3 protein. This repertoire shows around 240,000 distinct CDR3 sequences, more than 14% found once; its top ten account for 10% to 15%. The sample consisted of blood. These receptors originate from a woman aged 40 to 50 with Graves' hyperthyroidism that later progressed to Graves' ophthalmopathy.

This clonotype was observed many times. The chain carries TRBV27 and TRBJ2-2; 8 bases map to TRBD2. With 3 bases clipped from V and 4 bases from J, the junction kept 7 bases outside the gene matches. CDR3 length: 16 residues. Per the germline V gene, CDR1 is MNHEY and CDR2 is SMNVEV (reference sequence). Written as DNA, the CDR3 is TGTGCCAGCAGTTTTAGGCTAGCGGGTCCCACCGGGGAGCTGTTTTTT. Translating gives CASSFRLAGPTGELFF.

This clonotype was observed many times. The CDR3 here is CASSLPGLVYEQYF. CDR3 DNA: TGTGCCAGCAGCCTTCCGGGACTAGTTTACGAGCAGTACTTC. The chain carries TRBV13 and TRBJ2-7; TRBD2 matches at 8 bases. Germline V gene sequence: CDR1 PRHDT, CDR2 FYEKMQ (reference sequence). V shed 5 bases and J 4 bases; nucleotides not matched to a gene: 7. This CDR3 spans 14 amino acids.

This clonotype was recorded at least ten times. This chain links TRBV2 with TRBJ2-3, with D possibly TRBD2 on 6 matching bases. The CDR3 length is 16 residues. Germline V CDR1 and CDR2: SNHLY, FYNNEI. V lost 6 bases and J lost 2, with 18 bases in between. CDR3 DNA: TGTGCCAGCAGACTTAGCGGATCCCCTTCCACAGATACGCAGTATTTT. Its translation is CASRLSGSPSTDTQYF.

Ten or more counts support this clonotype. This chain joins TRBV12-3 or TRBV12-4 and TRBJ2-1; D is undetermined. The CDR3 is made up of 17 amino acids. Deletions cut 1 base from V and 1 base from J, with 14 bases between. The CDR3 DNA is TGTGCCAGCAGTTTAGGAGACGTGTTGGGTTCCTACAATGAGCAGTTCTTC. It translates to CASSLGDVLGSYNEQFF.

This clonotype was recorded at least ten times. The genes are TRBV20-1 and TRBJ1-4; TRBD1 matches 7 bases. CDR1 and CDR2 from the germline V gene are DFQATT and SNEGSKA (reference sequence). The CDR3 totals 19 residues. J lost 8 bases, V lost 0 bases, and 21 bases had no gene match. The CDR3 DNA reads TGCAGTGCTAGAGATTACCCAAGCAGAGGACAGGCTCTTCGGGAAAAACTGTTTTTT. Its translation: CSARDYPSRGQALREKLFF.

In its sample, this clonotype was seen a few times. The rearrangement joins TRBV5-1 to TRBJ2-7; TRBD1 aligns across 7 bases. This CDR3 has 16 residues. In germline, CDR1 is SGHRS, CDR2 YFSETQ. V gave up 4 bases and J gave up 3 bases; unmatched junction bases: 13. This CDR3 is CASSLRQGLGLYEQYF. The CDR3 region has the DNA TGCGCCAGCAGCCTAAGACAGGGTCTGGGGCTCTACGAGCAGTACTTC.